Shown below are 9 T cell receptor beta chains from a single sample sequenced in a study of neoadjuvant anti-PD-1 for oral cavity cancer (dated by TCRdb to the early 2020s). The time point label here, explained by the study, means: after neoadjuvant nivolumab, at surgical resection. Libraries were constructed by the immunoSEQ multiplex PCR assay. The clones in this table, taken by TCRdb from immuneACCESS, are in-frame only. Not every clone is retained; where verified, under half of the shortfall comes from an unresolved V gene, and the cause of the rest is unknown. Across this sample there are fewer than 90,000 clones, with 80% to 90% seen only once. 3% to 3.5% of the sample is held by the ten biggest clonotypes. Sequenced here: PBMCs, sampled after nivolumab (anti-PD-1) treatment. Receptors were obtained from a person between 40 and 79 years old with oral cavity squamous cell carcinoma.

The table lists this clone with a few counts. V is TRBV27 and J is TRBJ2-7; TRBD1 agrees at 7 bases. The CDR3 consists of 16 residues. V gave up 5 bases and J gave up 3 bases; unmatched junction bases: 13. Germline V gives CDR1 MNHEY, CDR2 SMNVEV (reference sequence). The CDR3 here is CASSVRRQGEYYEQYF. DNA for the CDR3: TGTGCCAGCAGTGTTCGAAGACAGGGCGAATACTACGAGCAGTACTTC.

The chain combines TRBV12-5 with TRBJ2-6; D is perhaps TRBD1 (6 bases). Germline CDR1 reads LGHNT; CDR2 reads FRNRAP. Trimming took 0 bases from V and 1 from J, leaving 19 bases between them. This CDR3 has 20 amino acids. CDR3 in amino acids: CASGLVGKWAGESGANVLTF. The CDR3 nucleotides read TGTGCTAGTGGTTTGGTCGGTAAGTGGGCAGGGGAATCTGGGGCCAACGTCCTGACTTTC.

This chain uses TRBV27 with TRBJ1-3; D is unresolved. There are 14 residues in the CDR3. V gave up 11 bases and J gave up 0 bases, with 14 bases separating them. The germline V gene has CDR1 MNHEY and CDR2 SMNVEV (reference sequence). The CDR3 loop is CAGTVIDSGNTIYF. The CDR3 DNA follows: TGTGCCGGCACCGTGATTGACTCTGGAAACACCATATATTTT.

This clone was counted a single time. The chain combines TRBV5-1 with TRBJ2-2; D unclear. This CDR3 comprises 16 residues. The V gene lost 0 bases and the J gene lost 2 bases, with 11 bases spanning the gap. Looked up from germline, CDR1 is SGHRS and CDR2 is YFSETQ. Here the CDR3 reads CASSLASGPNTGELFF. The CDR3 DNA follows: TGCGCCAGCAGCTTGGCCTCCGGACCTAACACCGGGGAGCTGTTTTTT.

The V and J genes are TRBV2 and TRBJ1-2; 9 bases fit TRBD1. The CDR3 has 14 amino acids. Germline V gene sequence: CDR1 SNHLY, CDR2 FYNNEI. Unmatched junction bases numbered 7, after V lost 7 bases and J lost 4 bases. The CDR3 DNA is TGTGCCAGCACGCGGGACAGGGCGGCCTATGGCTACACCTTC. This translates into CASTRDRAAYGYTF.

CDR3 DNA: TGTGCCAGCAGCCCAAGTGGGTACGAGCAGTACTTC. Translated, it gives CASSPSGYEQYF. The V call is TRBV11-2, the J call TRBJ2-7, with no clear D. V was clipped by 5 bases and J by 4 bases, with 9 bases between them. Germline-derived CDR1 and CDR2 are SGHAT and FQNNGV. This CDR3 comprises 12 residues.

The chain uses TRBV28 and TRBJ1-1; D is uncertain. Germline CDR1 MDHEN, CDR2 SYDVKM. Deletions cut 7 bases from V and 7 bases from J, with 16 bases between. The CDR3 sequence is 13 residues long. CDR3 DNA sequence: TGTGCCAGCAACCACCCGCCCGGCAGTGAAGCTTTCTTT. Its translation is CASNHPPGSEAFF.

The genes are TRBV5-1 and TRBJ1-1, with D possibly TRBD1 on 6 matching bases. Looked up from germline, CDR1 is SGHRS and CDR2 is YFSETQ. This CDR3 has 15 amino acids. Deletions cut 4 bases from V and 7 bases from J, with 20 bases between. The CDR3 sequence: CASSAGTDSLYEAFF. CDR3 nucleotides: TGCGCCAGCAGCGCCGGTACGGACAGCTTATATGAAGCTTTCTTT.

This rearrangement joins TRBV15 to TRBJ1-3; D ambiguous. Germline V lookup: CDR1 LNHNV, CDR2 YYDKDF (reference sequence). V lost 0 bases and J lost 4, with 13 bases in between. The CDR3 runs to 16 residues. CDR3: CATSRDGVTAGNTIYF. CDR3 DNA sequence: TGTGCCACCAGCAGAGACGGTGTAACTGCCGGAAACACCATATATTTT. Together with reference TRBV15 and TRBJ1-3, the CDR3 gives the full variable domain: DAMVIQNPRYQVTQFGKPVTLSCSQTLNHNVMYWYQQKSSQAPKLLFHYYDKDFNNEADTPDNFQSRRPNTSFCFLDIRSPGLGDTAMYLCATSRDGVTAGNTIYFGEGSWLTVV.